This TCR beta chain appears in the sequencing data of a study of STAT5B mutations in CD4+ large granular lymphocyte leukemia. The assay was run at survey level. Generated by immunoSEQ multiplex PCR, the TCRdb table keeps only in-frame clones and is missing some. The sample records about 30,000 clones, approximately 71% being singletons. Overall study findings and caveats: The CD4+ versus CD8+ T-LGLL clonality difference may reflect limited sample size.

Deletions cut 3 bases from V and 5 bases from J, with 10 bases between. CDR3 length: 12 residues. Germline loops: CDR1 GTSNPN, CDR2 SVGIG (reference sequence). As regards this clone: Its specificity is unknown.

The sequenced material came from CD4+ T cells from blood buffy coats. The rearrangement uses TRBV30 and TRBJ1-2; maybe TRBD1 (5 bases). The clonotype comes from a human donor in good health. This CDR3 is CAWRGGNYGYTF. The CDR3 coding sequence is TGTGCCTGGAGGGGGGGGAATTATGGCTACACCTTC. Using reference TRBV30 and TRBJ1-2 for the parts outside the CDR3, the full variable domain is SQTIHQWPATLVQPVGSPLSLECTVEGTSNPNLYWYRQAAGRGLQLLFYSVGIGQISSEVPQNLSASRPQDRQFILSSKKLLLSDSGFYLCAWRGGNYGYTFGSGTRLTVV.